Below, 18 T cell receptor beta chains from the same sample are listed, as sequenced in a study of T cell repertoires in cytomegalovirus infection (dated by TCRdb to between 2018 and 2020). Sequencer: Illumina HiSeq 1500. TCRdb took the public reads, trimmed them with fastp at Q25, ran MiXCR for clone calling and kept in-frame beta chains. A single entry per CDR3 protein holds the most common genes and DNA from its merged rows. Within this sample are about 250,000 distinct CDR3 sequences, with around 15% of them counted one time only. About 45% of the sample comes from the top ten. The sample consisted of CD8+ T cells from PBMCs. The receptors here all came from a human donor in good health (CMV status not recorded). Some clones in this sample may be carry-over from other donors' samples.

Comment on this clonotype: A much larger clonotype is one base distant, so this may be a read error. This sequence joins TRBV7-2 and TRBJ1-1; D not resolved. V was cut by 5 bases and J by 5 bases, with 15 bases left in between. Germline-derived CDR1 and CDR2 are SGHTA and FQGNSA. The length of the CDR3 is 14 residues. DNA of the CDR3: TGTGCCAGCAGCCACATCTACAAGAAGACTGAAGCTTTCTTT. It codes for CASSHIYKKTEAFF.

A few counts support this clonotype. The V gene is TRBV12-3 or TRBV12-4, the J gene TRBJ2-7; 12 nucleotides match TRBD2. The CDR3 has 15 amino acids. The V and J ends lost 2 bases and 3 bases, in that order; junction bases with no gene match: 2. CDR3 loop: CASSLRLAGDYEQYF. In DNA form, the CDR3 reads TGTGCCAGCAGTTTACGACTAGCGGGGGACTACGAGCAGTACTTC.

This clonotype has only a few counts. This chain uses TRBV20-1 with TRBJ2-5; D is possibly TRBD1 or TRBD2 (5 bases each). CDR3 length: 15 amino acids. The germline gives CDR1 DFQATT, CDR2 SNEGSKA (reference sequence). Trimming left V 0 bases short and J 1 base short, with 12 bases between. CDR3 coding DNA: TGCAGTGCTAGAGATCTTGACGGGGCCCAAGAGACCCAGTACTTC. This encodes CSARDLDGAQETQYF.

This clonotype was observed a few times. V and J are TRBV12-3 or TRBV12-4 and TRBJ1-1; D unclear. The V and J ends lost 5 bases and 6 bases respectively, with 13 bases between them. The CDR3 spans 13 residues. CDR3 region: CASSPIWSAEAFF. CDR3 sequence (DNA): TGTGCCAGCAGTCCAATTTGGTCGGCTGAAGCTTTCTTT.

This clonotype has at least ten counts. CDR3 coding DNA: TGTGCCAGCAGTGAATTAGAGGGAGGTCGAACTGAAGCTTTCTTT. Protein sequence: CASSELEGGRTEAFF. The chain joins TRBV25-1 to TRBJ1-1; no clear D gene. Per germline, CDR1 MGHDK and CDR2 SYGVNS. The CDR3 runs 15 residues. V lost 1 base, J lost 5 bases, and 14 bases lay in between.

Many counts were recorded for this clonotype. The V and J genes are TRBV5-4 and TRBJ2-7; TRBD2 might be the D (6 bases). This CDR3 comprises 11 residues. V was pared by 6 bases and J by 5 bases, with 9 bases between. CDR1 and CDR2 from the germline V gene are SGHNT and YYREEE (reference sequence). Here the CDR3 DNA reads TGTGCCAGCATGGAGGGAAACGAGCAGTACTTC. The encoded protein is CASMEGNEQYF.

The gene calls are TRBV20-1 and TRBJ2-1; perhaps TRBD2 as D (5 bases). There are 17 residues in the CDR3. V lost 1 base and J lost 5, with 21 bases in between. The germline V gene encodes CDR1 DFQATT and CDR2 SNEGSKA (reference sequence). The DNA for the CDR3 is TGCAGTGCTAGAGCGGGGTCTCCAGGCCGCTTTGACAATGAGCAGTTCTTC. Protein product: CSARAGSPGRFDNEQFF.

The J gene is TRBJ2-7, the V gene TRBV5-6; D is unresolved. CDR3 length: 14 residues. V was pared by 0 bases and J by 7 bases, with 14 bases between. Germline loops: CDR1 SGHDT, CDR2 YYEEEE. The CDR3 DNA reads as TGTGCCAGCAGCTTGGACCCCGACGGATCAGAGCAGTACTTC. Amino acid sequence: CASSLDPDGSEQYF.

The V gene is TRBV3-1, the J gene TRBJ2-5; no reliable D call. CDR1 LGHDT and CDR2 YNNKEL come from the germline V gene (reference sequence). V was cut by 0 bases and J by 5 bases, with 16 bases left in between. The CDR3 has 16 amino acids. This CDR3 is CASSQETTSPWETQYF. The DNA for the CDR3 is TGTGCCAGCAGCCAAGAAACGACATCCCCCTGGGAGACCCAGTACTTC.

Many counts were recorded for this clonotype. The chain joins TRBV7-2 to TRBJ2-3; D is perhaps TRBD1 (6 bases). The germline V gene encodes CDR1 SGHTA and CDR2 FQGNSA. The CDR3 totals 19 residues. The ends were cut back, 4 bases at V and 0 bases at J, with 23 bases in the middle. The CDR3 nucleotides are TGTGCCAGCAGCTCTGATCTAGGGGGTACTACTTCTAGCACAGATACGCAGTATTTT. Encoded protein: CASSSDLGGTTSSTDTQYF.

This clonotype was picked up many times. The gene calls are TRBV6-1 and TRBJ2-5; D is unclear. CDR1 and CDR2 (germline): MNHNS, SASEGT. CDR3 length equals 16 residues. V was shortened by 5 bases and J by 3 bases, with 19 bases between the two germline ends. The chain's CDR3 is CASSLALLMTKETQYF. The CDR3 nucleotides read TGTGCCAGCAGTCTCGCTCTCCTGATGACAAAAGAGACCCAGTACTTC.

The chain combines TRBV29-1 with TRBJ1-2; D gene uncertain. The germline gives CDR1 SQVTM, CDR2 ANQGSEA. The germline V and J ends were trimmed by 3 bases and 5 bases, with 7 bases remaining between them. The CDR3 spans 11 residues. CDR3 in amino acids: CSVEDGYGYTF. The CDR3 DNA sequence: TGCAGCGTTGAGGACGGATATGGCTACACCTTC. The whole variable domain, remainder taken from reference TRBV29-1 and TRBJ1-2, is SAVISQKPSRDICQRGTSLTIQCQVDSQVTMMFWYRQQPGQSLTLIATANQGSEATYESGFVIDKFPISRPNLTFSTLTVSNMSPEDSSIYLCSVEDGYGYTFGSGTRLTVV.

This clonotype was seen a few times. V gene TRBV20-1 combines with J gene TRBJ2-7; a weak D match, TRBD1 (6 bases). Looked up from germline, CDR1 is DFQATT and CDR2 is SNEGSKA (reference sequence). The CDR3 sequence is 13 residues long. V was trimmed by 3 bases and J by 3 bases, leaving 12 bases between them. DNA of the CDR3: TGCAGTGCTAGTCAGGACAGTGGCTACGAGCAGTACTTC. Its translation: CSASQDSGYEQYF.

This clonotype was recorded many times. The chain is built from TRBV7-8 and TRBJ2-1, with TRBD2 matching 9 bases. After removal of 1 base from V and 7 bases from J, the junction contained 8 bases not matched to a gene. Germline V gene sequence: CDR1 SGHVS, CDR2 FQNEAQ. This CDR3 region has 16 residues. CDR3 sequence (DNA): TGTGCCAGCAGCTTAGGGGCGGGGGGGCAATTGAATGAGCAGTTCTTC. As protein: CASSLGAGGQLNEQFF.

Only a few counts were recorded for this clonotype. The chain links TRBV6-5 to TRBJ1-4; D remains unclear. V lost 5 bases to trimming and J lost 6 bases, with 10 bases between them. CDR1 MNHEY and CDR2 SVGAGI come from the germline V gene. There are 13 residues in the CDR3. CDR3 protein: CASSPNSYEKLFF. CDR3 nucleotide sequence: TGTGCCAGCAGTCCCAACAGCTATGAAAAACTGTTTTTT.

The chain links TRBV6-2 or TRBV6-3 to TRBJ2-7, with 12 bases fitting TRBD2. V lost 5 bases, J lost 3 bases, and 5 bases stayed unmatched. CDR1 is MNHEY and CDR2 is SVGEGT in the germline V gene. The CDR3 loop spans 15 amino acids. DNA for the CDR3: TGTGCCAGCAGTCCAGGACTAGCGGGGTTCTACGAGCAGTACTTC. Residues: CASSPGLAGFYEQYF.

The chain combines TRBV6-2 or TRBV6-3 with TRBJ2-2; weak D call: TRBD2 (6 bases). The germline CDR1 and CDR2 sequences are MNHEY and SVGEGT. The CDR3 is made up of 16 amino acids. The V and J ends lost 0 bases and 4 bases respectively, with 12 bases between them. The CDR3 DNA is TGTGCCAGCAGTTACTCTGGCGCGGGGACCACCGGGGAGCTGTTTTTT. It codes for CASSYSGAGTTGELFF.

As DNA, the CDR3 is TGTGCCAGCAGTTACTTGGGGGGGAACCAAGAGACCCAGTACTTC. It translates to CASSYLGGNQETQYF. The gene calls are TRBV6-5 and TRBJ2-5; 7 bases align to TRBD2. Germline loops: CDR1 MNHEY, CDR2 SVGAGI. J gave up 0 bases and V 1 base, and 2 bases lay outside the gene matches. This CDR3 comprises 15 residues.